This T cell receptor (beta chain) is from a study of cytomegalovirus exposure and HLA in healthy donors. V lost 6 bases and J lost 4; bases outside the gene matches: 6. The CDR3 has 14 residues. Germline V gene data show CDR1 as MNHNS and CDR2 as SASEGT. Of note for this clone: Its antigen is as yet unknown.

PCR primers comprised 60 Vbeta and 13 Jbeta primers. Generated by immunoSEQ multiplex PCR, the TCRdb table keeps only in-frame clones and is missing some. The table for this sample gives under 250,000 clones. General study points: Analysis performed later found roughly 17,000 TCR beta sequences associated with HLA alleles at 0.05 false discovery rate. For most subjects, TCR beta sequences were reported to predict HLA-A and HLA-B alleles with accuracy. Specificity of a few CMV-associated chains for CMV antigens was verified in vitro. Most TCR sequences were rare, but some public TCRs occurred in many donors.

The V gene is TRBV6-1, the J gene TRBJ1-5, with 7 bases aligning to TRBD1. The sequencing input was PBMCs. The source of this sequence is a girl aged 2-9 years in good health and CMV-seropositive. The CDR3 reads CASSPGQINQPQHF. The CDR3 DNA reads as TGTGCCAGCAGCCCGGGACAGATAAATCAGCCCCAGCATTTT.